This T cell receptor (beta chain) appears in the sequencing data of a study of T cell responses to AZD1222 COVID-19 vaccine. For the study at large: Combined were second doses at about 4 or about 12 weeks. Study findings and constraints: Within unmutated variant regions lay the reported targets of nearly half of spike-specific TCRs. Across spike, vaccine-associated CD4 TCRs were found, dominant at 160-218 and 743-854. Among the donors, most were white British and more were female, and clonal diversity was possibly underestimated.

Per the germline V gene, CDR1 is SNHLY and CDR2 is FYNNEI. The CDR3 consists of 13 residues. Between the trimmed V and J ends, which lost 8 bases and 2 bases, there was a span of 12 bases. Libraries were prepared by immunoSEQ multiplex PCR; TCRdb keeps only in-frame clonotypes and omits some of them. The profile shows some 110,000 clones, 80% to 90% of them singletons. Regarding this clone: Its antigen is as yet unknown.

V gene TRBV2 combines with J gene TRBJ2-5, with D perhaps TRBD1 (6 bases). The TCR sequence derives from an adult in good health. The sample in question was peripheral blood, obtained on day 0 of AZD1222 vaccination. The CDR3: CASGGSGQETQYF. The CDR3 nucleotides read TGTGCCAGCGGGGGCTCGGGACAAGAGACCCAGTACTTC.